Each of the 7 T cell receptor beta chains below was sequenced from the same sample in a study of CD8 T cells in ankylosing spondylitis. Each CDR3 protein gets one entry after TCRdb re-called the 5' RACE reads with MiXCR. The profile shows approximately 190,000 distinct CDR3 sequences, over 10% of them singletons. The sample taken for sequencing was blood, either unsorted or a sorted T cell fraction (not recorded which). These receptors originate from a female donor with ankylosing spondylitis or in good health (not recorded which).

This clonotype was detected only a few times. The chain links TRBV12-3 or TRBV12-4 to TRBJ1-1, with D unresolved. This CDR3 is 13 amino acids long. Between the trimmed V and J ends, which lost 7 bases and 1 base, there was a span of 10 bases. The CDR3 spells CASNDPPNTEAFF. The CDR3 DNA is TGTGCCAGCAACGATCCTCCGAACACTGAAGCTTTCTTT.

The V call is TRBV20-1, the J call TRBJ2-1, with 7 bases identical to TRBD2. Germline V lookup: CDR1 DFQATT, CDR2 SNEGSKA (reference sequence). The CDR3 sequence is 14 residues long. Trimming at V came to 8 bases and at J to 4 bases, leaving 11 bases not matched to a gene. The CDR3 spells CSTRRTSGYNEQFF. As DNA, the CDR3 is TGCAGTACGAGGCGGACTAGTGGGTACAATGAGCAGTTCTTC.

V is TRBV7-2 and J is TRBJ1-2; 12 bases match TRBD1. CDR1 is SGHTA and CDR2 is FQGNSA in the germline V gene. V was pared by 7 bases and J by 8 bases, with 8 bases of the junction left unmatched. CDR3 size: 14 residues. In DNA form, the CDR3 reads TGTGCCAGCACCCTGGGACAGGGGGCTCAGGGCTACACCTTC. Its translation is CASTLGQGAQGYTF.

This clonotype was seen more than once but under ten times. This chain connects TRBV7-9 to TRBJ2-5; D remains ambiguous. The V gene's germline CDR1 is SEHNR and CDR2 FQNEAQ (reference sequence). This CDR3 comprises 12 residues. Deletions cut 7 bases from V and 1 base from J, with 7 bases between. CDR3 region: CASTKIQETQYF. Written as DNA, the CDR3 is TGTGCCAGCACGAAGATCCAAGAGACCCAGTACTTC.

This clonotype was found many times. The CDR3 sequence is CAISESRSLYNSPLHF. CDR3 in DNA: TGTGCCATCAGTGAGTCAAGGTCTCTCTATAATTCACCCCTCCACTTT. The V and J genes are TRBV10-3 and TRBJ1-6, with D uncertain. Germline CDR1 ENHRY, CDR2 SYGVKD. The CDR3 is 16 residues long. The V end was cut by 0 bases, the J end by 3 bases, with 9 bases between.

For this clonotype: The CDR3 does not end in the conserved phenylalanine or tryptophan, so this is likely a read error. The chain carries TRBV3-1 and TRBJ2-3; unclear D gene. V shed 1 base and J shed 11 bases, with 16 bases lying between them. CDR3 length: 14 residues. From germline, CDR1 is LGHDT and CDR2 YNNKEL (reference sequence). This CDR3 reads CASSQGRASMWQYL. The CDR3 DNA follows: TGTGCCAGCAGCCAAGGACGGGCCAGCATGTGGCAGTATTTA.

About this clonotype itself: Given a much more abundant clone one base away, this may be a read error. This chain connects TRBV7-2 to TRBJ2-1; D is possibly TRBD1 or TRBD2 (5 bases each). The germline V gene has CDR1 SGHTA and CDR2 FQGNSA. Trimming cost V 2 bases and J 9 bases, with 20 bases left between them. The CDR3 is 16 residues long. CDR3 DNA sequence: TGTGCCAGCAGCTTATCCGGGGCCCCATCGTACCGTGAGCAGTTCTTC. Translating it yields CASSLSGAPSYREQFF.